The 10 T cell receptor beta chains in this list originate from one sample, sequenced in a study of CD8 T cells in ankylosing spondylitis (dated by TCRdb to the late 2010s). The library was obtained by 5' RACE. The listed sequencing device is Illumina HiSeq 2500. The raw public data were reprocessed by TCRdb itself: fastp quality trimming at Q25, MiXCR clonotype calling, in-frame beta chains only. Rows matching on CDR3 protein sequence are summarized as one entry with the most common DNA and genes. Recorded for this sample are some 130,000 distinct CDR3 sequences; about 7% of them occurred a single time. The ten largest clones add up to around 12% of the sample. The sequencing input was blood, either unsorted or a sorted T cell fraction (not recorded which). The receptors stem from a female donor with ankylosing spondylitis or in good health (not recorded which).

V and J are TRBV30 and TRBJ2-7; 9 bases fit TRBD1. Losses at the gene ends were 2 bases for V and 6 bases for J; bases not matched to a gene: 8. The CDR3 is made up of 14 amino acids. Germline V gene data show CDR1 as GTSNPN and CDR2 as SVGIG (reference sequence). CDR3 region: CAWSLGQGSSEQYF. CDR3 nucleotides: TGTGCCTGGAGTCTAGGACAGGGGTCGTCCGAGCAGTACTTC.

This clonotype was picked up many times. This CDR3 is CASSLPPGQGYIQYF. CDR3 DNA sequence: TGTGCCAGCAGTTTACCACCAGGACAGGGCTACATTCAGTACTTC. This chain uses TRBV28 with TRBJ2-4, with 8 bases identical to TRBD1. V was pared by 2 bases and J by 8 bases, with 8 bases of the junction left unmatched. The CDR3 runs to 15 residues. CDR1 MDHEN and CDR2 SYDVKM come from the germline V gene. Variable domain in full (rest from reference TRBV28 and TRBJ2-4): DVKVTQSSRYLVKRTGEKVFLECVQDMDHENMFWYRQDPGLGLRLIYFSYDVKMKEKGDIPEGYSVSREKKERFSLILESASTNQTSMYLCASSLPPGQGYIQYFGAGTRLSVL.

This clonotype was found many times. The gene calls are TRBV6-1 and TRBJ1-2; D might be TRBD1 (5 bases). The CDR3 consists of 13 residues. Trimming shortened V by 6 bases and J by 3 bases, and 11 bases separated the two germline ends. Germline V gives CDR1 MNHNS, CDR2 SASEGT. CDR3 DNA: TGTGCCAGCAGCTCCGGGGCGGACTATGGCTACACCTTC. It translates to CASSSGADYGYTF.

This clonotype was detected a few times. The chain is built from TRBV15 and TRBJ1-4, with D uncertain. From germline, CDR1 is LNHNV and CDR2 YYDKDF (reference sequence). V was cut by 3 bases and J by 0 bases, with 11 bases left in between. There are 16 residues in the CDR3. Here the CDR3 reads CATSRSNTATNEKLFF. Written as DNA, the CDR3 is TGTGCCACCAGCAGGAGTAACACTGCAACTAATGAAAAACTGTTTTTT. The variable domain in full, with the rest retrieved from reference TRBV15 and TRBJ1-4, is DAMVIQNPRYQVTQFGKPVTLSCSQTLNHNVMYWYQQKSSQAPKLLFHYYDKDFNNEADTPDNFQSRRPNTSFCFLDIRSPGLGDTAMYLCATSRSNTATNEKLFFGSGTQLSVL.

The CDR3 sequence is CASSYSFPRGRNYGYTF. CDR3 DNA sequence: TGTGCCAGCAGTTACTCATTCCCCCGTGGAAGAAACTATGGCTACACCTTC. This rearrangement joins TRBV6-6 to TRBJ1-2; the D is unclear. Germline V lookup: CDR1 MNHNY, CDR2 SVGAGI (reference sequence). CDR3 length equals 17 residues. The V end was cut by 0 bases, the J end by 2 bases, with 16 bases between.

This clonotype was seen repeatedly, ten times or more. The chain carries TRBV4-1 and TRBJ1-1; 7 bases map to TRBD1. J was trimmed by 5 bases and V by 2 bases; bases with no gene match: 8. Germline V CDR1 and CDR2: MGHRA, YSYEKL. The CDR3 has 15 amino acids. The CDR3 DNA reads TGCGCCAGCAGCCAACCGGGCAGGGGGAGGACTGAAGCTTTCTTT. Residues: CASSQPGRGRTEAFF.

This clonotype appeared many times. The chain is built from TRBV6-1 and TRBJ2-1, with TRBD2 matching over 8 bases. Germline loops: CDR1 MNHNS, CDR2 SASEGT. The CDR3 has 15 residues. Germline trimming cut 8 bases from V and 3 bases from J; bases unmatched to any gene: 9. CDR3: CASAPGGRIYNEQFF. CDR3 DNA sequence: TGTGCCAGCGCCCCGGGGGGGCGCATCTACAATGAGCAGTTCTTC.

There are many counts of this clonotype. The CDR3 nucleotides are TGCAGCGTTGAAGTAACGTCCGGGAAAAAACTGTTTTTT. Translation gives CSVEVTSGKKLFF. The rearrangement links TRBV29-1 to TRBJ1-4; D is unresolved. This CDR3 has 13 amino acids. Trimming cost V 1 base and J 9 bases, with 12 bases left between them. Looked up from germline, CDR1 is SQVTM and CDR2 is ANQGSEA.

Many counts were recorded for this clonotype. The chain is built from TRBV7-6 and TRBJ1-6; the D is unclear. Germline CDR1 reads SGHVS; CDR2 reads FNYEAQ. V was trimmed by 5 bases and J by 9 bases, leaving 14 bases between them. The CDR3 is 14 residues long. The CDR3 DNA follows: TGTGCCAGCAGCCCCCCGGGAGGGTTTTCACCCCTCCACTTT. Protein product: CASSPPGGFSPLHF.

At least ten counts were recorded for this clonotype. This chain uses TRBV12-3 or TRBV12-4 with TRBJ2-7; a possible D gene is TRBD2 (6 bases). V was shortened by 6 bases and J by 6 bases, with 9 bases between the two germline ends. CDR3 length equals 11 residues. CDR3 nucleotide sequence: TGTGCCAGCAGCGCCGGGGGCGAGCAGTACTTC. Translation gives CASSAGGEQYF.